This passage covers 30 T cell receptor beta chains from one sample sequenced in a study of blood T cell repertoires in COVID-19. Sequencing was performed with immunoSEQ multiplex PCR; in TCRdb, only in-frame clones are kept and a portion is missing. The sample contains 200,000 or so clones, roughly 84% of which appear only once. The material sequenced was PBMCs or T cells enriched from blood (not recorded which). The receptors come from a man aged 25 to 45 in a cohort exposed to, infected with or recovered from COVID-19 (not recorded which).

The CDR3 DNA is TGTGCCAGTAGTCCCAGGGGACAAGCCCTCGCCGAGCAGTACTTC. Protein sequence: CASSPRGQALAEQYF. The genes are TRBV19 and TRBJ2-7; D possibly corresponds to TRBD1 (6 bases). The V and J ends lost 5 bases and 6 bases respectively, with 20 bases between them. The CDR3 runs 15 residues. Germline lookup yields CDR1 LNHDA and CDR2 SQIVND (reference sequence).

The rearrangement uses TRBV9 and TRBJ1-2, with a possible D match to TRBD1 (5 bases). The CDR3 is 19 amino acids. Germline V lookup: CDR1 SGDLS, CDR2 YYNGEE. Trimming removed 3 bases from V and 4 bases from J, with 28 bases in between. The DNA for the CDR3 is TGTGCCAGCAGCGCTCTAGGAGTGGGGTTGGACACAACAGTCTATGGCTACACCTTC. This translates into CASSALGVGLDTTVYGYTF.

This clone has a handful of counts. The sample holds other DNA sequences that translate to the same CDR3. The J gene is TRBJ2-3, the V gene TRBV5-1, with D perhaps matching TRBD2 (6 bases). Germline values: CDR1 SGHRS, CDR2 YFSETQ. The CDR3 totals 16 residues. Trimming removed 4 bases from V and 0 bases from J, with 15 bases in between. CDR3 loop: CASSPRGSGSTDTQYF. CDR3 nucleotides: TGCGCCAGCAGCCCTCGGGGAAGCGGGAGCACAGATACGCAGTATTTT. Full variable domain (remainder filled in from reference TRBV5-1 and TRBJ2-3): KAGVTQTPRYLIKTRGQQVTLSCSPISGHRSVSWYQQTPGQGLQFLFEYFSETQRNKGNFPGRFSGRQFSNSRSEMNVSTLELGDSALYLCASSPRGSGSTDTQYFGPGTRLTVL.

This clone was found once. V is TRBV29-1 and J is TRBJ2-7; perhaps TRBD1 as D (6 bases). Germline loops: CDR1 SQVTM, CDR2 ANQGSEA. This CDR3 comprises 14 residues. The germline V and J ends were trimmed by 4 bases and 0 bases, with 13 bases remaining between them. The CDR3 protein is CSVGGTPFSYEQYF. CDR3 sequence (DNA): TGCAGCGTTGGAGGGACACCCTTCTCCTACGAGCAGTACTTC.

The J gene is TRBJ2-3, the V gene TRBV28, with 9 nucleotides matching TRBD2. V lost 2 bases to trimming and J lost 9 bases; unmatched junction nucleotides: 9. CDR3 length equals 15 residues. Germline lookup yields CDR1 MDHEN and CDR2 SYDVKM. The CDR3 loop is CASSLQGGRERTQYF. DNA of the CDR3: TGTGCCAGCAGTTTACAGGGCGGGAGGGAGAGAACGCAGTATTTT.

This clone came up once. V gene TRBV5-8 combines with J gene TRBJ2-3; D possibly corresponds to TRBD2 (6 bases). This CDR3 spans 15 amino acids. Per germline, CDR1 SGHTS and CDR2 YDEGEE. V was cut by 4 bases and J by 3 bases, with 15 bases left in between. The CDR3 reads CASSRSGVVTDTQYF. The CDR3 DNA is TGTGCCAGCAGCAGGTCGGGGGTTGTTACAGATACGCAGTATTTT.

The V call is TRBV28, the J call TRBJ2-7, with D maybe TRBD2 (5 bases). The CDR3 is 12 amino acids. The V end was cut by 9 bases, the J end by 2 bases, with 11 bases between. Germline CDR1 and CDR2: MDHEN and SYDVKM. CDR3 region: CARGAVTYEQYF. Here the CDR3 DNA reads TGTGCCAGGGGAGCGGTGACCTACGAGCAGTACTTC. Complete variable domain (other parts from reference TRBV28 and TRBJ2-7): DVKVTQSSRYLVKRTGEKVFLECVQDMDHENMFWYRQDPGLGLRLIYFSYDVKMKEKGDIPEGYSVSREKKERFSLILESASTNQTSMYLCARGAVTYEQYFGPGTRLTVT.

The V gene is TRBV6-2 or TRBV6-3, the J gene TRBJ2-4, with TRBD1 identical over 10 bases. The CDR3 consists of 18 residues. The ends lost 0 bases at V and 8 bases at J; junction bases unmatched: 13. Germline assignment: CDR1 MNHEY and CDR2 SVGEGT. Here the CDR3 reads CASSYSRLGDRGPDIQYF. CDR3 nucleotides: TGTGCCAGCAGTTACTCCCGGCTAGGCGACAGGGGGCCGGACATTCAGTACTTC.

V gene TRBV4-2 combines with J gene TRBJ1-3; 9 bases align to TRBD1. The CDR3 extends over 18 amino acids. CDR1 and CDR2 (germline): LGHNA, YNFKEQ. Trimming at V came to 3 bases and at J to 3 bases, leaving 12 bases not matched to a gene. In DNA, the CDR3 is TGTGCCAGCAGCCAGACCCTCCGGGACAGGGTTTTTGGAAACACCATATATTTT. Its protein is CASSQTLRDRVFGNTIYF.

This clone was counted only a few times. The chain carries TRBV5-4 and TRBJ2-7; the D is unclear. The CDR3 extends over 13 amino acids. V lost 4 bases and J 6 bases, leaving 14 bases between the germline ends. CDR1 SGHNT and CDR2 YYREEE come from the germline V gene (reference sequence). CDR3 in DNA: TGTGCCAGCAGCATGGCCGGTCGTGGCGAGCAGTACTTC. Its protein is CASSMAGRGEQYF.

The chain links TRBV5-1 to TRBJ2-7, with 7 bases identical to TRBD2. This CDR3 spans 15 amino acids. From germline, CDR1 is SGHRS and CDR2 YFSETQ. Trimming cost V 2 bases and J 1 base; bases outside gene matches: 6. The CDR3 sequence is CASSFSSGYSYEQYF. CDR3 sequence (DNA): TGCGCCAGCAGCTTTTCTAGCGGATATTCCTACGAGCAGTACTTC.

CDR3 DNA sequence: TGCAGCGTTGCAGTTACAGTGAACACTGAAGCTTTCTTT. Protein sequence: CSVAVTVNTEAFF. This chain links TRBV29-1 with TRBJ1-1, with D hard to call. Germline CDR1 reads SQVTM; CDR2 reads ANQGSEA. The CDR3 runs 13 residues. Trimming took 4 bases from V and 0 from J, leaving 9 bases between them.

This clone was seen just once. The chain combines TRBV11-2 with TRBJ2-4, with TRBD1 matching 8 bases. The germline CDR1 and CDR2 sequences are SGHAT and FQNNGV. The CDR3 is 12 residues long. The V and J ends lost 2 bases and 14 bases, in that order; junction bases with no gene match: 5. Written as DNA, the CDR3 is TGTGCCAGCAGCTTAACGGGACAGGCCGAGTACTTC. Protein: CASSLTGQAEYF. Full variable domain (outside the CDR3, taken from reference TRBV11-2 and TRBJ2-4): EAGVAQSPRYKIIEKRQSVAFWCNPISGHATLYWYQQILGQGPKLLIQFQNNGVVDDSQLPKDRFSAERLKGVDSTLKIQPAKLEDSAVYLCASSLTGQAEYFGAGTRLSVL.

This chain joins TRBV5-5 and TRBJ1-6; D is uncertain. V was pared by 0 bases and J by 7 bases, with 20 bases between. Germline V lookup: CDR1 SGHKS, CDR2 YYEKEE (reference sequence). This CDR3 contains 18 residues. This CDR3 is CASSLASLLREGNSPLHF. CDR3 nucleotide sequence: TGTGCCAGCAGCTTGGCGTCACTACTTAGGGAGGGAAATTCACCCCTCCACTTT.

The chain combines TRBV1 with TRBJ1-5; TRBD1 is taken as the D call from the table, unchecked against the DNA. TRBV1 is designated a pseudogene. This CDR3 spans 16 amino acids. Written as DNA, the CDR3 is TGCACCAGCAGCCAAGCCCCACAGGGCGCGGGTCAGCCCCAGCATTTT. Translated: CTSSQAPQGAGQPQHF.

The chain employs TRBV9 and TRBJ2-6, with D tentatively TRBD1 (5 bases). Trimming shortened V by 3 bases and J by 0 bases, and 7 bases separated the two germline ends. CDR3 size: 15 residues. Germline V lookup: CDR1 SGDLS, CDR2 YYNGEE. CDR3 nucleotides: TGTGCCAGCAGCGGACAGAACTCTGGGGCCAACGTCCTGACTTTC. Translated, it gives CASSGQNSGANVLTF.

This chain connects TRBV28 to TRBJ2-7, with 7 bases fitting TRBD2. The end of the DNA aligns better with TRBJ2-4, so the J call may be wrong. Germline CDR1 reads MDHEN; CDR2 reads SYDVKM. CDR3 length: 15 amino acids. CDR3: CASSFNRPGLPIQYF. The CDR3 bases are TGTGCCAGCAGCTTTAATAGACCGGGACTACCCATTCAGTACTTC.

The chain carries TRBV4-1 and TRBJ1-1; D is perhaps TRBD1 (6 bases). The V gene's germline CDR1 is MGHRA and CDR2 YSYEKL. V was trimmed by 2 bases and J by 1 base, leaving 8 bases between them. This CDR3 contains 14 residues. The CDR3 loop is CASSQPGQNTEAFF. DNA for the CDR3: TGCGCCAGCAGCCAACCGGGACAGAACACTGAAGCTTTCTTT.

The chain is built from TRBV6-1 and TRBJ2-7; weak D call: TRBD1 (6 bases). The CDR3 length is 12 residues. Per the germline V gene, CDR1 is MNHNS and CDR2 is SASEGT. Trimming left V 6 bases short and J 5 bases short, with 11 bases between. Written as DNA, the CDR3 is TGTGCCAGCAGCAGGACAGTCAACGAGCAGTACTTC. Amino acids: CASSRTVNEQYF.

The chain is built from TRBV21-1 and TRBJ2-7; whether TRBD1, the table's D call, matches the DNA was not checked. TRBV21-1 is marked as a pseudogene. The CDR3 is 22 residues long. CDR3 amino acids: CASSRQTPGTTRALSFWDEQYF. The CDR3, as DNA: TGTGCCAGCAGCAGACAGACTCCAGGGACAACCCGGGCCCTCTCTTTTTGGGACGAGCAGTACTTC.

V usage is TRBV11-2 and J usage is TRBJ2-7, with 14 nucleotides matching TRBD2. The V gene end was trimmed by 1 base and the J gene end by 4 bases; junction bases not matched to a gene: 3. Germline CDR1 and CDR2: SGHAT and FQNNGV. The CDR3 length is 16 residues. This CDR3 reads CASSLATSGRGYEQYF. For the CDR3, the DNA is TGTGCCAGCAGCTTAGCGACTAGCGGGAGGGGTTACGAGCAGTACTTC.

This clone has a handful of counts. This sequence joins TRBV7-6 and TRBJ2-7; D may be TRBD1 (6 bases). Per germline, CDR1 SGHVS and CDR2 FNYEAQ. V was pared by 4 bases and J by 0 bases, with 10 bases between. The CDR3 contains 14 residues. DNA of the CDR3: TGTGCCAGCAGCTCCAGGGGAACCTCCTACGAGCAGTACTTC. Its protein is CASSSRGTSYEQYF.

This chain links TRBV9 with TRBJ2-1, with D perhaps matching TRBD2 (6 bases). Germline assignment: CDR1 SGDLS and CDR2 YYNGEE. The CDR3 consists of 16 residues. Trimming left V 4 bases short and J 6 bases short, with 20 bases between. The CDR3 coding sequence is TGTGCCAGCAGCCCCACTAGCTCTACAGGCGGCAATGAGCAGTTCTTC. Translating gives CASSPTSSTGGNEQFF. Complete variable domain (other parts from reference TRBV9 and TRBJ2-1): DSGVTQTPKHLITATGQRVTLRCSPRSGDLSVYWYQQSLDQGLQFLIQYYNGEERAKGNILERFSAQQFPDLHSELNLSSLELGDSALYFCASSPTSSTGGNEQFFGPGTRLTVL.

The DNA of the CDR3 is TGTGCCAGCAGGGGAGGTGGGACTAATGAAAAACTGTTTTTT. Translating gives CASRGGGTNEKLFF. The J gene is TRBJ1-4, the V gene TRBV11-3; no reliable D call. From germline, CDR1 is SGHNT and CDR2 YENEEA. V lost 6 bases, J lost 2 bases, and 10 bases lay in between. CDR3 length: 14 amino acids.

V is TRBV21-1 and J is TRBJ2-7; the listed D gene, TRBD2, was not tested against the DNA. TRBV21-1 is reported as a pseudogene. The CDR3 consists of 15 residues. This CDR3 reads CASSPHTGVSYEQYF. CDR3 coding DNA: TGTGCCAGCAGCCCCCATACGGGAGTCTCCTACGAGCAGTACTTC.

J is TRBJ2-2 and V is TRBV12-5; TRBD2 matches at 8 bases. Germline CDR1 reads LGHNT; CDR2 reads FRNRAP. The CDR3 consists of 17 residues. Trimming took 0 bases from V and 1 from J; bases not matched to a gene: 4. In nucleotides, the CDR3 is TGTGCTAGTGGTTTGGTCCTTAGCGGGGTGAACACCGGGGAGCTGTTTTTT. Translating it yields CASGLVLSGVNTGELFF.

V and J are TRBV7-8 and TRBJ1-6, with D unresolved. Germline lookup yields CDR1 SGHVS and CDR2 FQNEAQ. V lost 1 base and J lost 8, with 12 bases in between. This CDR3 comprises 15 residues. CDR3: CASSLENSKYSPLHF. Here the CDR3 DNA reads TGTGCCAGCAGCTTAGAGAACAGCAAGTATTCACCCCTCCACTTT.

The chain combines TRBV27 with TRBJ1-1, with unresolved D. Germline CDR1 reads MNHEY; CDR2 reads SMNVEV (reference sequence). V lost 3 bases and J lost 1, with 6 bases in between. The CDR3 is made up of 13 amino acids. In DNA form, the CDR3 reads TGTGCCAGCAGTTTGGCCAGGAACACTGAAGCTTTCTTT. It encodes CASSLARNTEAFF.

The chain uses TRBV28 and TRBJ1-3; D is unclear. The germline V gene has CDR1 MDHEN and CDR2 SYDVKM. V lost 3 bases to trimming and J lost 7 bases, with 4 bases between them. The CDR3 runs 11 residues. CDR3: CASSFGNTIYF. The CDR3 DNA reads as TGTGCCAGCAGTTTCGGGAACACCATATATTTT.

The chain has TRBV4-1 and TRBJ2-7; perhaps TRBD2 as D (6 bases). Trimming shortened V by 1 base and J by 2 bases, and 21 bases separated the two germline ends. The CDR3 length is 18 residues. Germline V CDR1 and CDR2: MGHRA, YSYEKL. CDR3 region: CASSQVSPGLHTAYEQYF. The DNA for the CDR3 is TGCGCCAGCAGCCAAGTGTCTCCGGGACTCCATACAGCCTACGAGCAGTACTTC.